This T cell receptor beta chain was documented in a study of OX40 agonist ivuxolimab in advanced cancers. The study, taken as a whole, reports: On average, CD8+ T cells showed a greater number of expanded clones than CD4+. What antigens the expanded peripheral T cells recognized was never established.

The method was immunoSEQ multiplex PCR; TCRdb's version includes in-frame clones alone and lacks a portion of them. The sample consists of roughly 45,000 clones, 88% of them appearing once. Of note for this clone: Its antigen remains unknown.

The origin of this receptor is an adult with an advanced solid tumor such as melanoma, head and neck, liver or kidney cancer. Source: CD4+ or CD8+ T cells sorted from blood, taken in a trial of the OX40 agonist ivuxolimab.

For the CDR3, the DNA is TGTGCCAGCAGCTTAGCGATGGGTTCTGGAAACACCATATATTTT. Protein: CASSLAMGSGNTIYF. The genes are TRBV7-9 and TRBJ1-3; D remains unclear. Trimming cost V 0 bases and J 1 base, with 7 bases left between them. The CDR3 loop spans 15 amino acids. CDR1 SEHNR and CDR2 FQNEAQ come from the germline V gene (reference sequence).